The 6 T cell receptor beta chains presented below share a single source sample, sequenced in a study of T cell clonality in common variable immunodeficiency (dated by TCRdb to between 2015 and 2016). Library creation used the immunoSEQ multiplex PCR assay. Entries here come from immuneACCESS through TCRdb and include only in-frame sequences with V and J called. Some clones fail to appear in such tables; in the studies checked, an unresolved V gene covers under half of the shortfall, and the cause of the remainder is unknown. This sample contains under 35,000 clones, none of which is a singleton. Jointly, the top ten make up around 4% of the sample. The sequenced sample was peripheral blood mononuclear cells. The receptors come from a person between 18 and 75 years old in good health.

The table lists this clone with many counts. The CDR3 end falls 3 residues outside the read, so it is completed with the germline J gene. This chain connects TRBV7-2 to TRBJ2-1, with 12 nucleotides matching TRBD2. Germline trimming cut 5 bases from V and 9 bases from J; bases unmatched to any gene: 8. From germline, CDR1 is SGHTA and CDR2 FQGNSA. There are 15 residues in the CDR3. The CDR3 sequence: CASSRSSGRGGEQFF. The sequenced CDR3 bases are TGTGCCAGCAGCCGCTCTAGCGGGAGGGGGGGTGAG.

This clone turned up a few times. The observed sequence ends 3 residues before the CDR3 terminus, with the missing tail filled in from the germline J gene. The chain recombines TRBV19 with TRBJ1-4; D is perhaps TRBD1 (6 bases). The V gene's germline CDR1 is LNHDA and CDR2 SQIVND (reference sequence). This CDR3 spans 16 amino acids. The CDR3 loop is CASSMNGLLGANVLFF. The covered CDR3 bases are TGTGCCAGTAGTATGAACGGCCTTCTGGGGGCCAACGTA.

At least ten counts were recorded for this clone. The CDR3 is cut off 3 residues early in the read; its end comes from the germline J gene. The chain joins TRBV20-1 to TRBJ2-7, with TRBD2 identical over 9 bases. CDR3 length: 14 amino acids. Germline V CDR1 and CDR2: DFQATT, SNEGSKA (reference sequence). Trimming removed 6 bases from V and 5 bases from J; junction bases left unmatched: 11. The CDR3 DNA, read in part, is TGCAGTGCCCAGTCTAGCGGGACAACCCACGAG. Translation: CSAQSSGTTHE. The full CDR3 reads CSAQSSGTTHEQYF.

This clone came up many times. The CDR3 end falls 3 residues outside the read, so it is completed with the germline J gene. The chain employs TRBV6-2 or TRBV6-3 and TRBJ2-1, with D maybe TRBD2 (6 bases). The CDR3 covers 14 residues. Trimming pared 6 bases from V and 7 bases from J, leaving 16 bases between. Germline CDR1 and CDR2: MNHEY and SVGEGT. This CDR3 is CASRTYRDSNEQFF. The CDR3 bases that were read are TGTGCCAGCAGGACATACCGGGACTCGAATGAG.

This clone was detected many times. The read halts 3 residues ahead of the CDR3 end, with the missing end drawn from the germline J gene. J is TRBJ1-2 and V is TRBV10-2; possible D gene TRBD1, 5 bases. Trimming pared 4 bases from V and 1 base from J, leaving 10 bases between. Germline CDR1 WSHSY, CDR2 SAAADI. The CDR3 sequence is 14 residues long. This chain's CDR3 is CASSGGNSNYGYTF. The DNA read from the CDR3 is TGCGCCAGCAGTGGGGGCAACAGTAACTATGGC.

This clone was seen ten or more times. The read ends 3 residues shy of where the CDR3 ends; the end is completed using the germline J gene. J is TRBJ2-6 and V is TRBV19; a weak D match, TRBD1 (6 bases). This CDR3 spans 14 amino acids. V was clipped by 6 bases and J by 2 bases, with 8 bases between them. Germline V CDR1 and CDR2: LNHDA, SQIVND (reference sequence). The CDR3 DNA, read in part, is TGTGCCAGTAGCCCAGGGGCTGGGGCCAACGTC. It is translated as CASSPGAGANV. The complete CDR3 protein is CASSPGAGANVLTF.